This is a list of T cell receptor beta chains from one sample in a study of T-cell memory formation after mild COVID-19. MiXCR, run by TCRdb on the 5' RACE reads, gives a single entry per CDR3 protein. Altogether about 470,000 distinct CDR3 sequences are present, 20% to 30% being singletons, with the ten largest covering 9.5% to 15%. The sequencing sample was made of PBMCs or a T cell subset sorted from them (not recorded which). Receptors originate from an adult woman who had mild COVID-19 (a few samples of this study predate the infection). Cell type and time point are not known. Both conserved end residues are part of each CDR3. The D gene is left open where the match is weak. The size entry is marked missing in some rows and otherwise reads once, few, many or a size class.

CDR3 DNA: TGTGCCAGTAGTCCCCGGGGTGGTCTGATGAACACTGAAGCTTTCTTT; CDR3 protein: CASSPRGGLMNTEAFF; V gene: TRBV19; clone size: .; J gene: TRBJ1-1; D gene: .
CDR3 DNA: TGTGCCAGCAGCCAAGCGACAGGGGATCTGTACGAGCAGTACTTC; CDR3 protein: CASSQATGDLYEQYF; V gene: TRBV6-2/TRBV6-3; clone size: few; J gene: TRBJ2-7; D gene: TRBD1
CDR3 DNA: TGCAGTGCTAGTTCGGTGAGGCTCGAGAACACTGAAGCTTTCTTT; CDR3 protein: CSASSVRLENTEAFF; V gene: TRBV20-1; clone size: few; J gene: TRBJ1-1; D gene: .
CDR3 DNA: TGTGCCAGCAGCTTAGCCCTCACGGGGACAGATACGCAGTATTTT; CDR3 protein: CASSLALTGTDTQYF; V gene: TRBV11-2; clone size: .; J gene: TRBJ2-3; D gene: .
CDR3 DNA: TGTGCCACCAGTGATCCACAGGGGGCTGCGTACAATGAGCAGTTCTTC; CDR3 protein: CATSDPQGAAYNEQFF; V gene: TRBV24-1; clone size: .; J gene: TRBJ2-1; D gene: TRBD1
CDR3 DNA: TGTGCCAGCTCTCCTCAAGGGGTCCCAACAGATACGCAGTATTTT; CDR3 protein: CASSPQGVPTDTQYF; V gene: TRBV18; clone size: few; J gene: TRBJ2-3; D gene: .
CDR3 DNA: TGTGCCAGCAGTTTAGAGCCCGTGACTAGCCTAGACATTCAGTACTTC; CDR3 protein: CASSLEPVTSLDIQYF; V gene: TRBV12-3/TRBV12-4; clone size: .; J gene: TRBJ2-4; D gene: TRBD2
CDR3 DNA: TGTGCCAGCAGCGAACAGGGGAGCGATATGCAGCAGTACTTC; CDR3 protein: CASSEQGSDMQQYF; V gene: TRBV9; clone size: few; J gene: TRBJ2-7; D gene: TRBD1
CDR3 DNA: TGCAGCACAACACGGACTAGCGGGTTGGGTGAGCAGTTCTTC; CDR3 protein: CSTTRTSGLGEQFF; V gene: TRBV29-1; clone size: few; J gene: TRBJ2-1; D gene: TRBD2
CDR3 DNA: TGTGCCAGCAGCCCCGGGACGGATGGCTACACCTTC; CDR3 protein: CASSPGTDGYTF; V gene: TRBV9; clone size: few; J gene: TRBJ1-2; D gene: .
CDR3 DNA: TGTGCCAGCAGCCAACGGCTCCTCGGAGGGGTGGGCACAGATACGCAGTATTTT; CDR3 protein: CASSQRLLGGVGTDTQYF; V gene: TRBV4-2; clone size: .; J gene: TRBJ2-3; D gene: .
CDR3 DNA: TGTGCCAGCAGCTTATATAAGGGAGGCGAGCAGTACTTC; CDR3 protein: CASSLYKGGEQYF; V gene: TRBV7-6; clone size: .; J gene: TRBJ2-7; D gene: .
CDR3 DNA: TGTGCCAGCAGTTCACCAGGGGTATATGGCTACACCTTC; CDR3 protein: CASSSPGVYGYTF; V gene: TRBV12-3/TRBV12-4; clone size: few; J gene: TRBJ1-2; D gene: .
CDR3 DNA: TGTGCCAGCAGGTCGGGACTAGCGGGACAAGCCGGGGAGCTGTTTTTT; CDR3 protein: CASRSGLAGQAGELFF; V gene: TRBV6-5; clone size: .; J gene: TRBJ2-2; D gene: TRBD2
CDR3 DNA: TGTGCCAGCAGACCCGGGACTAGCGGCCAACCAGTTCAGTTCTTC; CDR3 protein: CASRPGTSGQPVQFF; V gene: TRBV7-2; clone size: few; J gene: TRBJ2-1; D gene: TRBD2
CDR3 DNA: TGTGCCTGGAGTGTACTGAGCCCACGGAATACGCAGTATTTT; CDR3 protein: CAWSVLSPRNTQYF; V gene: TRBV30; clone size: few; J gene: TRBJ2-3; D gene: .
CDR3 DNA: TGTGCCAGCAGCCAAGATATACCGGCAAGTAACTATGGCTACACCTTC; CDR3 protein: CASSQDIPASNYGYTF; V gene: TRBV3-1; clone size: .; J gene: TRBJ1-2; D gene: .
CDR3 DNA: TGCAGTGCTAGAGATTGGCGTAAACCGACTAGCGGGAAGTCCTACAATGAGCAGTTCTTC; CDR3 protein: CSARDWRKPTSGKSYNEQFF; V gene: TRBV20-1; clone size: many; J gene: TRBJ2-1; D gene: TRBD2
CDR3 DNA: TGCAGTGCTAGAGATAGGGAACCCGGGACTAGCGGGAGGGCCGGGTACAATGAGCAGTTCTTC; CDR3 protein: CSARDREPGTSGRAGYNEQFF; V gene: TRBV20-1; clone size: few; J gene: TRBJ2-1; D gene: TRBD2
CDR3 DNA: TGTGCCAGCAGCCGTACAGGGGCGGCGGGACTAGCGAAGGTGGGGGAGCTGTTTTTT; CDR3 protein: CASSRTGAAGLAKVGELFF; V gene: TRBV6-2/TRBV6-3; clone size: .; J gene: TRBJ2-2; D gene: TRBD2
CDR3 DNA: TGCAGTGCTAGAGGAGCGGTCCCCCACGAACCAGAGACCCAGTACTTC; CDR3 protein: CSARGAVPHEPETQYF; V gene: TRBV20-1; clone size: few; J gene: TRBJ2-5; D gene: .
CDR3 DNA: TGTGCCACCAATCGACACATCAATGAGCAGTTCTTC; CDR3 protein: CATNRHINEQFF; V gene: TRBV24-1; clone size: few; J gene: TRBJ2-1; D gene: .
CDR3 DNA: TGTGCCAGCAGCTTGCGTCCGGGTAGCGGGGGGGCCGATGAGCAGTTCTTC; CDR3 protein: CASSLRPGSGGADEQFF; V gene: TRBV5-6; clone size: many; J gene: TRBJ2-1; D gene: TRBD2
CDR3 DNA: TGCGCCAGCAGTCGCGGGGACCCCCAAGCTTTCTTT; CDR3 protein: CASSRGDPQAFF; V gene: TRBV5-1; clone size: few; J gene: TRBJ1-1; D gene: .
CDR3 DNA: TGTGCCAGCAGCGCGCCGGGACGAAGCGAGCAGTACTTC; CDR3 protein: CASSAPGRSEQYF; V gene: TRBV11-3; clone size: .; J gene: TRBJ2-7; D gene: .
CDR3 DNA: TGTGCCAGCAGCTTGGGGACGTTGACTAACTATGGCTACACCTTC; CDR3 protein: CASSLGTLTNYGYTF; V gene: TRBV5-8; clone size: .; J gene: TRBJ1-2; D gene: .
CDR3 DNA: TGTGCCTGGAGTATCGGGATCACAGATACGCAGTATTTT; CDR3 protein: CAWSIGITDTQYF; V gene: TRBV30; clone size: once; J gene: TRBJ2-3; D gene: .
CDR3 DNA: TGTGCCACCAGTGATGGTCAAACGGGCCGCAATGAGCAGTTCTTC; CDR3 protein: CATSDGQTGRNEQFF; V gene: TRBV24-1; clone size: once; J gene: TRBJ2-1; D gene: .
CDR3 DNA: TGCGCCAGCAGCCCGCAGGACAGGACCTACGAGCAGTACTTC; CDR3 protein: CASSPQDRTYEQYF; V gene: TRBV5-1; clone size: .; J gene: TRBJ2-7; D gene: TRBD1
CDR3 DNA: TGCGCCAGCAGCTTGATCGGGGCACCGAACACTGAAGCTTTCTTT; CDR3 protein: CASSLIGAPNTEAFF; V gene: TRBV5-1; clone size: few; J gene: TRBJ1-1; D gene: .
CDR3 DNA: TGTGCCAGCAGTCTAGCGGGAGGGCCCCACGAGCAGTACTTC; CDR3 protein: CASSLAGGPHEQYF; V gene: TRBV6-5; clone size: .; J gene: TRBJ2-7; D gene: TRBD2
CDR3 DNA: TGTGCCATCAGTGAGTCGGTGCGGTCGTACGAGCAGTACTTC; CDR3 protein: CAISESVRSYEQYF; V gene: TRBV10-3; clone size: few; J gene: TRBJ2-7; D gene: .
CDR3 DNA: TGCGCCAGCAGCCACGGACAGGGAAACGAAAAACTGTTTTTT; CDR3 protein: CASSHGQGNEKLFF; V gene: TRBV5-1; clone size: .; J gene: TRBJ1-4; D gene: TRBD1